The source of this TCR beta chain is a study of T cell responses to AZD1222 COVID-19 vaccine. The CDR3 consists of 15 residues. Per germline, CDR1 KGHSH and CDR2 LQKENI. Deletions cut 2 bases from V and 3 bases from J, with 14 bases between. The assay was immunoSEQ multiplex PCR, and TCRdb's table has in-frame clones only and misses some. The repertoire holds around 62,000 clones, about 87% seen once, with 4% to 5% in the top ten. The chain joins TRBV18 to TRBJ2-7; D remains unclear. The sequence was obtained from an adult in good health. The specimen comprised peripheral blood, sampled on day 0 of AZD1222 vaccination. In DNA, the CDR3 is TGTGCCAGCTCACCATCCCTCGGACGGATCTACGAGCAGTACTTC. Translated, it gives CASSPSLGRIYEQYF.